These T cell receptor beta chains were read from a single sample in a study of spatial heterogeneity in lung cancer. TCRdb reprocessed the 5' RACE reads via MiXCR and lists one record per CDR3 protein. Here the sample spans 35,000 to 45,000 distinct CDR3 sequences, approximately 22% being singletons. This specimen consisted of PBMCs, obtained at follow-up. These receptors came from a female donor with early-stage non-small cell lung cancer. CDR3s include the opening cysteine and the closing phenylalanine or tryptophan. The D gene is left open where the match is weak. A clone size is listed for some rows: how often the clone was seen (once, few, many), or a class if it is expanded.

>many|-|TRBV24-1|TRBJ2-3
CATSDSRSTDTQYF
TGTGCCACCAGTGATTCCAGGAGCACAGATACGCAGTATTTT
>-|-|TRBV30|TRBJ1-1
CAWSGRSRVTEAFF
TGTGCCTGGAGTGGGAGGTCTCGCGTCACTGAAGCTTTCTTT
>few|-|TRBV7-8|TRBJ2-1
CASSPGVLAQFF
TGTGCCAGCAGCCCTGGGGTACTAGCGCAGTTCTTC
>-|-|TRBV4-1|TRBJ1-1
CASSQEPTMGNTEAFF
TGCGCCAGCAGCCAAGAACCTACTATGGGGAACACTGAAGCTTTCTTT
>medium-sized|TRBD1|TRBV5-1|TRBJ2-7
CASSLGTGGEQYF
TGCGCCAGCAGCTTGGGGACAGGTGGGGAGCAGTACTTC
>few|-|TRBV6-1|TRBJ2-1
CASVEGAVYNEQFF
TGTGCCAGCGTGGAGGGGGCGGTTTACAATGAGCAGTTCTTC
>-|-|TRBV13|TRBJ2-1
CASSLNDAGTPRGGEQFF
TGTGCCAGCAGCCTCAACGACGCAGGGACTCCCAGAGGGGGTGAGCAGTTCTTC
>-|-|TRBV25-1|TRBJ2-1
CASSAPGGRNEQFF
TGTGCCAGCAGTGCCCCCGGGGGGCGGAATGAGCAGTTCTTC
>-|TRBD1|TRBV12-3/TRBV12-4|TRBJ1-4
CASSFRDSGSEKLFF
TGTGCCAGCAGTTTCCGGGACAGTGGCTCCGAAAAACTGTTTTTT
>-|-|TRBV7-7|TRBJ2-3
CASSRGSRSTDTQYF
TGTGCTAGCAGCCGCGGGTCCAGGAGCACAGATACGCAGTATTTT
>-|-|TRBV20-1|TRBJ2-1
CSAEKSRVGYNEQFF
TGCAGTGCAGAAAAGTCAAGGGTCGGCTACAATGAGCAGTTCTTC
>many|-|TRBV6-5|TRBJ2-7
CASSYSLSGHYEQYF
TGTGCCAGCAGTTACTCATTGTCGGGCCATTACGAGCAGTACTTC
>-|-|TRBV3-1|TRBJ1-1
CASSQGYQGTEAFF
TGTGCCAGCAGCCAAGGATACCAAGGGACTGAAGCTTTCTTT
>few|-|TRBV5-1|TRBJ2-5
CASSFRRDQETQYF
TGCGCCAGCAGCTTTAGACGGGACCAAGAGACCCAGTACTTC
>-|-|TRBV7-2|TRBJ1-5
CASSPGALVRGSNQPQHF
TGTGCCAGCAGCCCGGGGGCCCTGGTTCGAGGTAGCAATCAGCCCCAGCATTTT
>-|-|TRBV9|TRBJ2-5
CASSEGGTGAETQYF
TGTGCCAGCAGCGAGGGTGGGACGGGGGCTGAGACCCAGTACTTC
>-|-|TRBV12-3/TRBV12-4|TRBJ1-1
CASSYKGRPAMNTEAFF
TGTGCCAGCAGTTATAAGGGTCGACCCGCTATGAACACTGAAGCTTTCTTT
>few|-|TRBV12-3/TRBV12-4|TRBJ2-7
CASSMGLLSSYEQYF
TGTGCCAGCAGTATGGGACTCCTATCCTCCTACGAGCAGTACTTC
>-|TRBD1|TRBV29-1|TRBJ1-6
CSVGQGNNSPLHF
TGCAGCGTGGGACAGGGAAATAATTCACCCCTCCACTTT
>many|TRBD1|TRBV11-2|TRBJ2-1
CASSPPRTGSEQFF
TGTGCCAGCAGCCCCCCCCGGACAGGGTCTGAGCAGTTCTTC
>few|-|TRBV3-1|TRBJ2-1
CASSQPRQGHEQFF
TGTGCCAGCAGCCAACCCCGGCAAGGGCATGAGCAGTTCTTC
>many|-|TRBV5-1|TRBJ2-1
CASSLEGPRQFF
TGCGCCAGCAGCTTGGAGGGGCCACGGCAGTTCTTC
>-|-|TRBV6-6|TRBJ1-1
CASNSEGEAFF
TGTGCCAGCAACTCCGAAGGTGAAGCTTTCTTT
>many|TRBD2|TRBV12-5|TRBJ2-5
CGSAGGRVQETQYF
TGTGGATCGGCGGGGGGAAGAGTACAAGAGACCCAGTACTTC
>many|TRBD1|TRBV10-3|TRBJ2-7
CAIAYSGTGPYEQYF
TGTGCCATCGCCTACTCCGGGACAGGTCCCTACGAGCAGTACTTC
>-|-|TRBV29-1|TRBJ2-1
CSVDPSANEQFF
TGCAGCGTTGACCCTAGCGCCAATGAGCAGTTCTTC